This is a list of T cell receptor beta chains from one sample in a study of blood T cells in healthy people across ages. TCRdb used MiXCR to reprocess the 5' RACE reads, holding one entry per CDR3 protein. The sample comprises roughly 800,000 distinct CDR3 sequences, under 30% of which are singletons, and about 3% rests with the top ten. These data also formed part of another study, on T cells of mothers and their children.

Material for sequencing was blood. All receptors come from a boy aged 10-17 years in good health. Both conserved end residues are part of each CDR3. A D gene is named only where the DNA matches it firmly. Clone size appears in some rows only: once, few, many, or a class for an expanded clone.

d_gene | j_gene | len | abundance | v_gene | CDR3aa | CDR3nt
TRBD1 | TRBJ2-3 | 15 | - | TRBV5-1 | CASSSTGGRTDTQYF | TGCGCCAGCAGCTCGACAGGGGGAAGAACAGATACGCAGTATTTT
- | TRBJ1-1 | 13 | few | TRBV2 | CASKMRGGTEAFF | TGCGCCAGCAAGATGAGGGGCGGGACTGAAGCTTTCTTT
- | TRBJ2-3 | 15 | - | TRBV2 | CASSAFKRGTDTQYF | TGTGCCAGCAGTGCCTTCAAGAGGGGGACAGATACGCAGTATTTT
- | TRBJ2-3 | 15 | - | TRBV5-5 | CASSLGPGATDTQYF | TGTGCCAGCAGCTTAGGCCCGGGGGCTACAGATACGCAGTATTTT
- | TRBJ1-2 | 14 | - | TRBV7-6 | CASSERGPGYGYTF | TGTGCCAGCAGCGAGCGTGGCCCGGGCTATGGCTACACCTTC
- | TRBJ1-1 | 13 | - | TRBV6-6 | CASLRTGNTEAFF | TGTGCCAGCCTTAGAACAGGAAACACTGAAGCTTTCTTT
TRBD1 | TRBJ1-1 | 11 | few | TRBV29-1 | CSVPGGTEAFF | TGCAGCGTGCCAGGGGGCACTGAAGCTTTCTTT
TRBD1 | TRBJ2-2 | 17 | few | TRBV4-1 | CASSLPGGQLNTGELFF | TGCGCCAGCAGCCTCCCAGGGGGACAGCTGAACACCGGGGAGCTGTTTTTT
- | TRBJ2-7 | 16 | - | TRBV20-1 | CSARDLGTGNFYEQYF | TGCAGTGCTAGAGATCTTGGAACAGGCAATTTCTACGAGCAGTACTTC
- | TRBJ2-1 | 11 | - | TRBV19 | CASSVPNEQFF | TGTGCCAGTAGTGTCCCAAATGAGCAGTTCTTC
- | TRBJ1-1 | 14 | - | TRBV5-6 | CASSFLQGFTEAFF | TGTGCCAGCAGCTTCTTGCAGGGGTTTACTGAAGCTTTCTTT
- | TRBJ2-3 | 14 | - | TRBV7-3 | CASSPRPFTDTQYF | TGTGCCAGCAGCCCCCGTCCGTTCACAGATACGCAGTATTTT
- | TRBJ1-2 | 15 | few | TRBV5-1 | CASSGSLVRERGYTF | TGCGCCAGCAGCGGTTCCCTGGTTCGGGAGCGAGGCTACACCTTC
- | TRBJ1-1 | 15 | - | TRBV7-8 | CASSPRIRGNTEAFF | TGTGCCAGCAGCCCACGTATTCGCGGGAACACTGAAGCTTTCTTT
- | TRBJ2-3 | 17 | - | TRBV7-2 | CASSARPGLLSTDTQYF | TGTGCCAGCAGCGCACGGCCAGGACTCCTTAGCACAGATACGCAGTATTTT
- | TRBJ1-1 | 14 | - | TRBV5-1 | CASSPDGANTEAFF | TGCGCCAGCAGCCCGGACGGAGCGAACACTGAAGCTTTCTTT
TRBD2 | TRBJ2-2 | 14 | - | TRBV20-1 | CSARLAGITGELFF | TGCAGTGCTCGACTAGCGGGGATCACCGGGGAGCTGTTTTTT
TRBD1 | TRBJ1-2 | 15 | few | TRBV7-9 | CASSSDVRDSYGYTF | TGTGCCAGCAGTTCGGACGTTCGGGACAGCTATGGCTACACCTTC
- | TRBJ2-7 | 15 | - | TRBV7-9 | CASSSPAGGGYEQYF | TGTGCCAGCAGCTCACCGGCCGGGGGAGGCTACGAGCAGTACTTC
- | TRBJ2-5 | 15 | few | TRBV11-2 | CASSLDHLGRETQYF | TGTGCCAGCAGCTTAGATCATCTGGGGCGAGAGACCCAGTACTTC
- | TRBJ2-5 | 15 | few | TRBV15 | CATSRRGQRGETQYF | TGTGCCACCAGCCGGAGGGGGCAGAGAGGGGAGACCCAGTACTTC
TRBD1 | TRBJ1-4 | 16 | - | TRBV11-2 | CASSRRVQGSKEKLFF | TGTGCCAGCAGCCGAAGAGTACAGGGGTCAAAAGAAAAACTGTTTTTT
- | TRBJ1-2 | 17 | few | TRBV28 | CASRGGELVDLYYGYTF | TGTGCCAGTCGTGGGGGGGAGCTAGTAGACCTTTACTATGGCTACACCTTC
- | TRBJ2-1 | 12 | - | TRBV12-5 | CVSGREANEQFF | TGTGTCTCGGGGCGGGAAGCCAATGAGCAGTTCTTC
TRBD1 | TRBJ1-5 | 12 | - | TRBV24-1 | CATSSGGQPQHF | TGTGCCACCAGTTCAGGGGGTCAGCCCCAGCATTTT
- | TRBJ2-3 | 15 | - | TRBV7-9 | CASSYRQTIPDTQYF | TGTGCCAGCAGCTACCGACAGACCATCCCAGATACGCAGTATTTT
- | TRBJ2-1 | 13 | - | TRBV7-6 | CASSLGTLNEQFF | TGTGCCAGCAGCCTCGGGACACTCAATGAGCAGTTCTTC